One and the same sample provided the 3 T cell receptor beta chains below, sequenced in a study of PD-L1 blockade in urothelial cancer. Generated by immunoSEQ multiplex PCR, the TCRdb table keeps only in-frame clones and is missing some. Among about 82,000 clones listed, 82% were seen once. Source: PBMCs, taken around atezolizumab (anti-PD-L1) treatment. The source of these receptors is a man in his 70s with urothelial cancer.

V is TRBV12-5 and J is TRBJ2-3, with TRBD2 matching over 15 bases. V was clipped by 5 bases and J by 5 bases; unmatched bases: 11. Looked up from germline, CDR1 is LGHNT and CDR2 is FRNRAP. The CDR3 is 18 amino acids. DNA of the CDR3: TGTGCTAGTGGTCAATCGGGACTAGCGGGGGGCGGGGGAGATACGCAGTATTTT. It is translated as CASGQSGLAGGGGDTQYF.

The chain combines TRBV4-1 with TRBJ2-1; 8 nucleotides line up with TRBD2. V lost 1 base to trimming and J lost 4 bases; unmatched junction nucleotides: 6. Germline-derived CDR1 and CDR2 are MGHRA and YSYEKL. The CDR3 has 16 amino acids. For the CDR3, the DNA is TGCGCCAGCAGCCAAGGGGGTAGCGGGACGTACAATGAGCAGTTCTTC. This codes for CASSQGGSGTYNEQFF.

The rearrangement links TRBV6-6 to TRBJ1-2; D perhaps matches TRBD1 (5 bases). V was clipped by 5 bases and J by 7 bases, with 14 bases between them. Germline V gene lookup returns CDR1 MNHNY and CDR2 SVGAGI (reference sequence). The CDR3 totals 13 residues. CDR3 nucleotides: TGTGCCAGCAGTCACACACAGGAACGTGGCTACACCTTC. Encoded protein: CASSHTQERGYTF.